This T cell receptor beta chain originates from a study of regulatory dendritic cells for organ transplantation. V lost 0 bases to trimming and J lost 9 bases, with 18 bases between them. This CDR3 region has 16 residues. CDR1 is LNHNV, CDR2 YYDKDF, per germline (reference sequence). Naive CD45RA+ and memory CD45RO+ CD4+ or CD8+ T cells were FACS-sorted. TCRdb's table, derived via immunoSEQ multiplex PCR, lists solely in-frame clones and lacks some. Of 29,000 or so clones listed, almost 80% are singletons. Note on this clone: What it recognizes is unknown.

General observations from the study: Naive T cells showed high diversity, memory cells less, memory CD8+ least. Among resting subsets, memory CD8+ cells contained the most alloreactive clonotypes. Mature dendritic cells appeared to drive more memory CD8+ clonal expansion than regulatory ones.

This receptor was identified in a human donor in good health. The sequenced material came from memory CD4+ T cells from blood. Sample subset: CD45RO+ memory T cells. The V gene is TRBV15, the J gene TRBJ1-5, with D possibly being TRBD1 (6 bases). The DNA for the CDR3 is TGTGCCACCAGCAGAGAAATGGGGGGCGGAAGAGGGCCCCAGCATTTT. Its protein is CATSREMGGGRGPQHF.